A selection of T cell receptor beta chains follows, all from one sample in a study of blood T cell repertoires in COVID-19. Some clones are missing from TCRdb's copy, which holds only in-frame ones; the method was immunoSEQ multiplex PCR. The table lists some 130,000 clones, about 80% of them singletons. The sequenced material came from peripheral blood. These TCRs come from a woman of 80 years or more with acute or convalescent COVID-19. CDR3s include the opening cysteine and the closing phenylalanine or tryptophan. The D gene is left open where the match is weak. Size is omitted from some rows. Given values are once, few, many or a class for expanded clones.

length | D | J | size | V | DNA | CDR3
12 | . | TRBJ1-1 | . | TRBV28 | TGTGCCAGCAGTTTAATTGGGAGAGGAGCTTTCTTT | CASSLIGRGAFF
16 | . | TRBJ2-7 | . | TRBV5-5 | TGTGCCAGCAGCTTGGAAGCTAGCGCTAGCTCCTACGAGCAGTACTTC | CASSLEASASSYEQYF
16 | . | TRBJ1-4 | . | TRBV6-1 | TGTGCCAGCAGTGAACCCGGTGGAGCGTGGAATGAAAAACTGTTTTTT | CASSEPGGAWNEKLFF
14 | TRBD1 | TRBJ1-6 | . | TRBV28 | TGTGCCAGCAGTAGACAGGGGGGGTATTCACCCCTCCACTTT | CASSRQGGYSPLHF
14 | . | TRBJ2-4 | . | TRBV6-2/TRBV6-3 | TGTGCCAGCAGTTTTTCCGTTAATAGCCAAATTCAGTACTTC | CASSFSVNSQIQYF
14 | . | TRBJ1-6 | once | TRBV6-5 | TGTGCCAGCAGGTCCCCGGGATCGGGCTCACCCCTCCACTTT | CASRSPGSGSPLHF
14 | . | TRBJ1-3 | few | TRBV19 | TGTGCCAGTAGTATTGGGCAGCCTGGAAACACCATATATTTT | CASSIGQPGNTIYF
15 | . | TRBJ2-2 | . | TRBV5-1 | TGCGCCAGCAGCCCCGGCGGGGCGAACACCGGGGAGCTGTTTTTT | CASSPGGANTGELFF
15 | TRBD1 | TRBJ1-1 | . | TRBV30 | TGTGCCTGGAAAATTCTTCGAGACAGGGGATCTGAAGCTTTCTTT | CAWKILRDRGSEAFF
14 | . | TRBJ1-1 | . | TRBV2 | TGTGCCAGCAGTTTACAGCCGCTGAACACTGAAGCTTTCTTT | CASSLQPLNTEAFF
11 | . | TRBJ2-1 | . | TRBV20-1 | TGCAGTGCTAGAGGCGGGAATGAGCAGTTCTTC | CSARGGNEQFF